These 12 T cell receptor beta chains were sequenced from one sample in a study of identical twins. TCRdb ran MiXCR on the 5' RACE reads and lists one entry per CDR3 protein. The sample includes approximately 410,000 distinct CDR3 sequences, approximately 18% of them seen just once. The sequenced sample consisted of naive T cells sorted from blood. The source of these receptors is a man between 45 and 60 years old in good health.

This clonotype was seen at least ten times. The J gene is TRBJ2-5, the V gene TRBV20-1, with 7 bases fitting TRBD1. The CDR3 extends over 13 amino acids. The V segment lost 3 bases and the J segment 5 bases; nucleotides outside the gene matches: 6. Germline V lookup: CDR1 DFQATT, CDR2 SNEGSKA (reference sequence). CDR3 nucleotides: TGCAGTGCTAGGGGGGACAGCCAGGAGACCCAGTACTTC. Translated, it gives CSARGDSQETQYF.

This rearrangement joins TRBV7-9 to TRBJ2-7; D ambiguous. The V gene's germline CDR1 is SEHNR and CDR2 FQNEAQ (reference sequence). There are 13 residues in the CDR3. Trimming shortened V by 5 bases and J by 6 bases, and 14 bases separated the two germline ends. Written as DNA, the CDR3 is TGTGCCAGCAGCACCTCAGGTGGCATCGAGCAGTACTTC. Its translation: CASSTSGGIEQYF.

This clonotype was seen many times. The chain is built from TRBV11-2 and TRBJ2-3, with a tentative D call TRBD1 (6 bases). The germline V and J ends were trimmed by 2 bases and 1 base, with 22 bases remaining between them. Germline CDR1 SGHAT, CDR2 FQNNGV. The CDR3 runs 19 residues. The CDR3 DNA reads TGTGCCAGCAGCTTATTTAGGGGAGTGGGGGCGCGAGGCACAGATACGCAGTATTTT. It codes for CASSLFRGVGARGTDTQYF. The full variable domain, its missing parts supplied by reference TRBV11-2 and TRBJ2-3, is EAGVAQSPRYKIIEKRQSVAFWCNPISGHATLYWYQQILGQGPKLLIQFQNNGVVDDSQLPKDRFSAERLKGVDSTLKIQPAKLEDSAVYLCASSLFRGVGARGTDTQYFGPGTRLTVL.

This clonotype was seen many times. This sequence joins TRBV6-6 and TRBJ1-1, with D possibly being TRBD1 (6 bases). V lost 7 bases, J lost 7 bases, and 16 bases lay in between. CDR1 MNHNY and CDR2 SVGAGI come from the germline V gene (reference sequence). The CDR3 is 13 amino acids. This CDR3 is CASNVLDSYEAFF. The CDR3 region has the DNA TGTGCCAGCAACGTACTGGACAGTTATGAAGCTTTCTTT.

This clonotype occurred a few times. This chain links TRBV18 with TRBJ2-1; 9 nucleotides line up with TRBD2. This CDR3 has 15 amino acids. The junction had 9 bases not matched to a gene; V was cut back by 4 bases and J by 8 bases. CDR1 and CDR2 from the germline V gene are KGHSH and LQKENI. For the CDR3, the DNA is TGTGCCAGCTCACTCCCTAGCGGGATAAAGGATGAGCAGTTCTTC. Translating it yields CASSLPSGIKDEQFF.

This clonotype was detected many times. This chain uses TRBV20-1 with TRBJ2-1, with D tentatively TRBD2 (5 bases). V was clipped by 4 bases and J by 6 bases, with 10 bases between them. This CDR3 is built from 12 residues. Germline-derived CDR1 and CDR2 are DFQATT and SNEGSKA (reference sequence). The CDR3 region is CSAIVGGNEQFF. CDR3 coding DNA: TGCAGTGCTATTGTCGGAGGCAATGAGCAGTTCTTC.

This clonotype was observed many times. J is TRBJ2-3 and V is TRBV20-1; D not resolved. This CDR3 is 11 amino acids long. Germline lookup yields CDR1 DFQATT and CDR2 SNEGSKA (reference sequence). V lost 2 bases to trimming and J lost 2 bases, with 2 bases between them. The DNA for the CDR3 is TGCAGTGCTAGACACACAGATACGCAGTATTTT. Its translation is CSARHTDTQYF.

This clonotype has a count of ten or more. This chain uses TRBV28 with TRBJ2-3, with 7 bases matching TRBD2. Germline V gene data show CDR1 as MDHEN and CDR2 as SYDVKM. The junction had 14 bases not matched to a gene; V was cut back by 3 bases and J by 5 bases. The CDR3 is 17 residues long. The CDR3 region is CASSFDISGNRRDTQYF. CDR3 DNA sequence: TGTGCCAGCAGTTTTGACATAAGCGGGAATCGAAGAGATACGCAGTATTTT.

This clonotype was seen at least ten times. This chain links TRBV9 with TRBJ2-2, with TRBD2 matching over 9 bases. V trimming: 4 bases; J trimming: 6 bases; junction bases outside the gene matches: 10. CDR3 length: 16 amino acids. Per the germline V gene, CDR1 is SGDLS and CDR2 is YYNGEE. The CDR3 DNA is TGTGCCAGCAGCCCCCTGGCTAGCGGGACCCCCGGGGAGCTGTTTTTT. It is translated as CASSPLASGTPGELFF.

The chain is built from TRBV5-1 and TRBJ1-3, with D possibly TRBD1 on 5 matching bases. CDR3 length equals 16 residues. Trimming removed 5 bases at V and 2 bases at J, with 17 bases between. Germline CDR1 and CDR2: SGHRS and YFSETQ. This chain's CDR3 is CASSLTTTGPGNTIYF. CDR3 bases: TGCGCCAGCAGTTTGACTACAACAGGTCCTGGAAACACCATATATTTT.

The chain uses TRBV5-6 and TRBJ2-2; no definite D call. The CDR3 is 15 amino acids. V was clipped by 3 bases and J by 0 bases, with 9 bases between them. Germline CDR1 is SGHDT and CDR2 is YYEEEE. As DNA, the CDR3 is TGTGCCAGCAGCTCGACAAAACCGAACACCGGGGAGCTGTTTTTT. Translating gives CASSSTKPNTGELFF.

This clonotype was seen at least ten times. This chain joins TRBV4-3 and TRBJ2-2, with D unresolved. The CDR3 has 14 amino acids. V was cut by 5 bases and J by 0 bases, with 7 bases left in between. Germline loops: CDR1 LGHNA, CDR2 YSLEER. CDR3 in DNA: TGCGCCAGCAGCTACAGCCCGAACACCGGGGAGCTGTTTTTT. Its protein product is CASSYSPNTGELFF.